The count of the clone carrying this TCR beta chain is one. Its matching antigen is unknown. The CDR3 runs 13 residues. With 5 bases removed from V and 4 bases from J, the gap between germline ends came to 10 bases. The germline V gene has CDR1 SGHTA and CDR2 FQGNSA. The protocol was immunoSEQ multiplex PCR, while the TCRdb copy is restricted to in-frame clones and leaves out a portion. The sample contains approximately 70,000 clones, around 86% of which appear only once. This record comes from a study of T cell responses to AZD1222 COVID-19 vaccine. Overall study context: Second doses at about 4 or about 12 weeks were pooled. Study observations and caveats: The number of AZD1222 recipients seropositive at baseline was only 6 or 7. Donors were largely white British and mainly female; clonal diversity was possibly underestimated. Breadth and depth of Spike-specific TCRs rose after two AZD1222 doses.

Material: peripheral blood, obtained on day 0 of AZD1222 vaccination. The source is an adult in good health. The chain links TRBV7-2 to TRBJ2-3; D is possibly TRBD1 (6 bases). The CDR3 DNA is TGTGCCAGCAGCACGGGACACGCAGATACGCAGTATTTT. The encoded protein is CASSTGHADTQYF. The full variable domain, rest sourced from reference TRBV7-2 and TRBJ2-3, is GAGVSQSPSNKVTEKGKDVELRCDPISGHTALYWYRQSLGQGLEFLIYFQGNSAPDKSGLPSDRFSAERTGGSVSTLTIQRTQQEDSAVYLCASSTGHADTQYFGPGTRLTVL.